This T cell receptor (beta chain) stems from a study of cytomegalovirus exposure and HLA in healthy donors. Broader study findings: Near-uniform donor sequencing depth was presumed by presence/absence analyses. Productive status was seen about 90% or about 30% of the time for most TCR beta V segments in an earlier analysis. Compared with the roughly 700-donor mean, an Asian-associated ancestry cluster reportedly had fewer N-insertions, according to a later analysis.

Vbeta (60) and Jbeta (13) primers were used in the PCR. Clones were sequenced by immunoSEQ multiplex PCR, and TCRdb holds only the in-frame ones, with some missing. The sample consists of some 87,000 clones, about four fifths of them appearing once. Points on this clone: Its antigen is unidentified.

The ends were cut back, 4 bases at V and 2 bases at J, with 8 bases in the middle. Germline V lookup: CDR1 MNHEY, CDR2 SVGAGI. The CDR3 consists of 13 residues. The gene calls are TRBV6-5 and TRBJ2-5; possible D gene TRBD2, 6 bases. Specimen: PBMCs. This clonotype was sampled from a man aged 18-30 years in good health and CMV-seropositive. The CDR3 DNA is TGTGCCAGCAGTTGGGGGGTACAAGAGACCCAGTACTTC. Protein product: CASSWGVQETQYF.